This passage covers 27 T cell receptor beta chains from one sample sequenced in a study of T cells after yellow fever vaccination. One entry per CDR3 protein, called by TCRdb with MiXCR from the 5' RACE reads. The data show about 340,000 distinct CDR3 sequences, around 13% seen once. The sample in question was CD4+ T cells sorted from PBMCs, obtained 15 days after the yellow fever booster vaccination. The receptors were sampled from a man aged 18 to 35 who received the YFV17D yellow fever vaccine.

The gene calls are TRBV19 and TRBJ2-3, with D perhaps TRBD1 or TRBD2 (5 bases each). The CDR3 is 17 residues long. Trimming removed 7 bases at V and 3 bases at J, with 23 bases between. CDR1 and CDR2 from the germline V gene are LNHDA and SQIVND (reference sequence). CDR3 in DNA: TGTGCCAGTAATCGGGCAGGGATGAGGGAGCCGACAGATACGCAGTATTTT. Protein: CASNRAGMREPTDTQYF. Looking up the rest from reference TRBV19 and TRBJ2-3 gives the full variable domain: DGGITQSPKYLFRKEGQNVTLSCEQNLNHDAMYWYRQDPGQGLRLIYYSQIVNDFQKGDIAEGYSVSREKKESFPLTVTSAQKNPTAFYLCASNRAGMREPTDTQYFGPGTRLTVL.

Only a few counts were recorded for this clonotype. The V gene is TRBV5-1, the J gene TRBJ1-5, with a weak D call TRBD1 (6 bases). V gave up 0 bases and J gave up 3 bases, with 10 bases separating them. The CDR3 totals 15 residues. CDR1 and CDR2 (germline): SGHRS, YFSETQ. CDR3 DNA sequence: TGCGCCAGCAGCTTGGGGGGGGGGCCCAATCAGCCCCAGCATTTT. Protein: CASSLGGGPNQPQHF. The complete variable domain, with remaining parts taken from reference TRBV5-1 and TRBJ1-5, reads KAGVTQTPRYLIKTRGQQVTLSCSPISGHRSVSWYQQTPGQGLQFLFEYFSETQRNKGNFPGRFSGRQFSNSRSEMNVSTLELGDSALYLCASSLGGGPNQPQHFGDGTRLSIL.

The chain recombines TRBV24-1 with TRBJ2-2, with 11 bases that match TRBD2. The J segment lost 5 bases and the V segment lost 3 bases, leaving 7 bases of the junction unmatched. Germline V gives CDR1 KGHDR, CDR2 SFDVKD. The CDR3 runs 17 residues. The CDR3 sequence is CATSDVSGGARTGELFF. CDR3 bases: TGTGCCACCAGTGATGTTAGCGGGGGGGCTCGTACCGGGGAGCTGTTTTTT.

This clonotype has more than one count but fewer than ten. Here the CDR3 DNA reads TGTGCCACCAGTGATGGGGGAGTTCGCTACAATGAGCAGTTCTTC. Translated, it gives CATSDGGVRYNEQFF. The genes are TRBV24-1 and TRBJ2-1; D possibly matches TRBD1 or TRBD2 (5 bases each). CDR3 length equals 15 residues. V lost 3 bases to trimming and J lost 3 bases, with 11 bases between them. CDR1 and CDR2 from the germline V gene are KGHDR and SFDVKD.

The chain couples TRBV5-1 to TRBJ1-1; weak D call: TRBD1 (5 bases). The CDR3 consists of 17 residues. The V end lost 3 bases, the J end lost 8 bases, and 26 bases lay between the germline ends. Germline values: CDR1 SGHRS, CDR2 YFSETQ. CDR3 sequence (DNA): TGCGCCAGCAGCTCGGACCCGGGACCGACTCAAGCGCTCGAAGCTTTCTTT. Protein: CASSSDPGPTQALEAFF.

V and J are TRBV5-1 and TRBJ2-7, with D maybe TRBD2 (8 bases). Germline V gives CDR1 SGHRS, CDR2 YFSETQ. Deletions cut 4 bases from V and 0 bases from J, with 14 bases between. This CDR3 region has 15 residues. CDR3 region: CASSPGGTDSYEQYF. The CDR3 DNA follows: TGCGCCAGCAGCCCGGGGGGGACAGACTCCTACGAGCAGTACTTC. The full variable domain, completed using reference TRBV5-1 and TRBJ2-7, is KAGVTQTPRYLIKTRGQQVTLSCSPISGHRSVSWYQQTPGQGLQFLFEYFSETQRNKGNFPGRFSGRQFSNSRSEMNVSTLELGDSALYLCASSPGGTDSYEQYFGPGTRLTVT.

This clonotype was observed a handful of times. The rearrangement joins TRBV9 to TRBJ1-1, with D possibly TRBD1 on 6 matching bases. Looked up from germline, CDR1 is SGDLS and CDR2 is YYNGEE. Trimming stripped 0 bases from V and 4 bases from J, with 10 bases between. This CDR3 is built from 14 residues. The CDR3: CASSVAGGLTEAFF. The CDR3 region has the DNA TGTGCCAGCAGCGTAGCCGGGGGGCTCACTGAAGCTTTCTTT.

This clonotype was seen a few times. V and J are TRBV20-1 and TRBJ2-7; no clear D. Germline V gene lookup returns CDR1 DFQATT and CDR2 SNEGSKA (reference sequence). Trimming shortened V by 3 bases and J by 0 bases, and 12 bases separated the two germline ends. This CDR3 is 14 amino acids long. CDR3 residues: CSARSYSSSYEQYF. The CDR3 DNA reads TGCAGTGCTAGGAGTTACAGTAGCTCCTACGAGCAGTACTTC.

The CDR3 is CASMRTSYGYTF. The CDR3 bases are TGTGCCAGCATGAGGACCTCCTATGGCTACACCTTC. This sequence joins TRBV6-1 and TRBJ1-2; D gene uncertain. Trimming left V 7 bases short and J 4 bases short, with 10 bases between. The CDR3 covers 12 residues. Germline V gives CDR1 MNHNS, CDR2 SASEGT.

This clonotype was detected ten times or more. This sequence joins TRBV7-9 and TRBJ2-1; 9 nucleotides line up with TRBD1. Germline assignment: CDR1 SEHNR and CDR2 FQNEAQ (reference sequence). V was clipped by 3 bases and J by 3 bases; unmatched bases: 3. The CDR3 runs to 15 residues. The CDR3 nucleotides read TGTGCCAGCAGCTTGGACAGGGGAGGCTACAATGAGCAGTTCTTC. Translated: CASSLDRGGYNEQFF.

The chain couples TRBV6-5 to TRBJ2-5; TRBD1 matches 9 bases. J lost 5 bases, V lost 0 bases, and 7 bases had no gene match. Germline V gene lookup returns CDR1 MNHEY and CDR2 SVGAGI. The CDR3 spans 16 residues. The CDR3 loop reads CASSYSGGTGSETQYF. CDR3 nucleotide sequence: TGTGCCAGCAGTTACTCAGGAGGGACAGGGAGTGAGACCCAGTACTTC.

This clonotype was recorded a few times. This sequence joins TRBV4-3 and TRBJ1-2; possible D gene TRBD1, 6 bases. Trimming pared 5 bases from V and 3 bases from J, leaving 13 bases between. Germline lookup yields CDR1 LGHNA and CDR2 YSLEER. The CDR3 length is 14 residues. This CDR3 is CASSKRGQDYGYTF. CDR3 nucleotides: TGCGCCAGCAGCAAACGGGGACAAGACTATGGCTACACCTTC.

This clonotype was counted a few times. J is TRBJ2-3 and V is TRBV30; D remains ambiguous. Germline values: CDR1 GTSNPN, CDR2 SVGIG (reference sequence). Trimming removed 5 bases at V and 4 bases at J, with 16 bases between. This CDR3 has 14 residues. DNA for the CDR3: TGTGCCTGGCGATTGGCGTACCCAGCAGATACGCAGTATTTT. This sequence encodes CAWRLAYPADTQYF.

In this sample, this clonotype turned up a few times. J is TRBJ1-2 and V is TRBV20-1; D may be TRBD1 (5 bases). CDR1 and CDR2 (germline): DFQATT, SNEGSKA (reference sequence). Trimming removed 0 bases from V and 6 bases from J, with 14 bases in between. CDR3 size: 14 residues. The CDR3 is CSARDPQGWDGYTF. The CDR3 DNA follows: TGCAGTGCTAGAGATCCCCAGGGTTGGGATGGCTACACCTTC.

This clonotype has a count of ten or more. The V and J genes are TRBV7-2 and TRBJ2-7; D unresolved. The CDR3 has 14 residues. Germline CDR1 reads SGHTA; CDR2 reads FQGNSA. Trimming pared 5 bases from V and 0 bases from J, leaving 11 bases between. CDR3 sequence reads: CASSPQRYSYEQYF. The CDR3 coding sequence is TGTGCCAGCAGCCCTCAGAGGTACTCCTACGAGCAGTACTTC. The full variable domain, with the rest looked up from reference TRBV7-2 and TRBJ2-7, is GAGVSQSPSNKVTEKGKDVELRCDPISGHTALYWYRQSLGQGLEFLIYFQGNSAPDKSGLPSDRFSAERTGGSVSTLTIQRTQQEDSAVYLCASSPQRYSYEQYFGPGTRLTVT.

This chain connects TRBV7-3 to TRBJ2-2, with a weak D call TRBD2 (5 bases). The CDR3 length is 17 residues. Trimming removed 5 bases at V and 0 bases at J, with 16 bases between. Germline CDR1 is SGHTA and CDR2 is FQGTGA. The CDR3 sequence: CASSVIRGLPNTGELFF. The CDR3 region has the DNA TGTGCCAGCAGCGTCATACGAGGACTCCCGAACACCGGGGAGCTGTTTTTT.

This clonotype appeared a few times. This chain joins TRBV7-2 and TRBJ1-4; D is ambiguous. Trimming took off 0 bases at V and 0 bases at J, with 5 bases between the two ends. In germline, CDR1 is SGHTA, CDR2 FQGNSA. The CDR3 consists of 15 residues. CDR3: CASSLASTTNEKLFF. The CDR3 coding sequence is TGTGCCAGCAGCTTAGCGAGTACAACTAATGAAAAACTGTTTTTT.

In this sample, this clonotype turned up a few times. The chain couples TRBV5-1 to TRBJ2-5; the D is unclear. Germline V CDR1 and CDR2: SGHRS, YFSETQ. Trimming took 5 bases from V and 5 from J, leaving 13 bases between them. The CDR3 covers 13 residues. The chain's CDR3 is CASSFTDMETQYF. Here the CDR3 DNA reads TGCGCCAGCAGTTTCACAGACATGGAGACCCAGTACTTC.

V and J are TRBV28 and TRBJ2-7, with D unresolved. CDR3 length equals 15 residues. CDR1 is MDHEN, CDR2 SYDVKM, per germline. V lost 5 bases and J 0 bases, leaving 14 bases between the germline ends. The CDR3 loop reads CASSQGHPLSYEQYV. CDR3 sequence (DNA): TGTGCCAGCAGTCAAGGGCATCCTCTCTCCTACGAGCAGTACGTC.

This clonotype was picked up a small number of times. This chain links TRBV20-1 with TRBJ1-1; perhaps TRBD1 as D (6 bases). CDR1 is DFQATT and CDR2 is SNEGSKA in the germline V gene (reference sequence). The CDR3 sequence is 13 residues long. V was shortened by 7 bases and J by 4 bases, with 16 bases between the two germline ends. The CDR3 DNA follows: TGCAGTGTAGGGGGGGGGATTGGCACTGAAGCTTTCTTT. Encoded protein: CSVGGGIGTEAFF.

This clonotype came up a few times. The chain has TRBV6-5 and TRBJ2-1; 8 nucleotides agree with TRBD2. The germline V gene has CDR1 MNHEY and CDR2 SVGAGI. V gave up 7 bases and J gave up 0 bases; unmatched junction bases: 5. The CDR3 spans 15 residues. The DNA for the CDR3 is TGTGCCAGCAACAGAGCGGGGGTCTCCTACAATGAGCAGTTCTTC. Its protein is CASNRAGVSYNEQFF.

The V gene is TRBV2, the J gene TRBJ2-4; no definite D call. V gave up 7 bases and J gave up 0 bases, with 7 bases separating them. This CDR3 comprises 13 residues. Per germline, CDR1 SNHLY and CDR2 FYNNEI. The CDR3 sequence is CASTPGAKNIQYF. The CDR3 region has the DNA TGTGCCAGCACCCCGGGAGCCAAAAACATTCAGTACTTC.

V gene TRBV24-1 combines with J gene TRBJ2-3; D gene unclear. CDR3 length equals 13 residues. The ends were cut back, 8 bases at V and 4 bases at J, with 12 bases in the middle. Germline values: CDR1 KGHDR, CDR2 SFDVKD. In DNA, the CDR3 is TGTGCCACCACGGAAGACGAGTCAGATACGCAGTATTTT. Protein sequence: CATTEDESDTQYF.

This clonotype was observed a few times. The V call is TRBV20-1, the J call TRBJ2-4, with TRBD1 matching over 7 bases. Germline trimming cut 3 bases from V and 6 bases from J; bases unmatched to any gene: 8. The CDR3 is 14 residues long. Germline CDR1 reads DFQATT; CDR2 reads SNEGSKA (reference sequence). CDR3 in DNA: TGCAGTGCTAGTGATGGACAGGTCCGAAACATTCAGTACTTC. This translates into CSASDGQVRNIQYF.

In its sample, this clonotype was seen a few times. The gene calls are TRBV6-2 or TRBV6-3 and TRBJ2-2; D is unclear. CDR1 and CDR2 (germline): MNHEY, SVGEGT. V was pared by 5 bases and J by 2 bases, with 15 bases between. CDR3 length equals 16 residues. The CDR3 DNA is TGTGCCAGCAGTAAACCTGGGCTTACCAACACCGGGGAGCTGTTTTTT. Its translation is CASSKPGLTNTGELFF.

The chain uses TRBV6-2 or TRBV6-3 and TRBJ2-2; no firm D call. Trimming took off 2 bases at V and 6 bases at J, with 13 bases between the two ends. CDR3 length: 15 residues. Germline V lookup: CDR1 MNHEY, CDR2 SVGEGT. CDR3 region: CASSYDAIGPGELFF. The CDR3 DNA reads TGTGCCAGCAGTTACGACGCCATAGGCCCCGGGGAGCTGTTTTTT.

The gene calls are TRBV7-2 and TRBJ2-2, with 7 bases identical to TRBD2. This CDR3 spans 15 amino acids. CDR1 and CDR2 from the germline V gene are SGHTA and FQGNSA. V gave up 1 base and J gave up 6 bases; unmatched junction bases: 5. In nucleotides, the CDR3 is TGTGCCAGCAGCTTAGGTTTAGGGAGGGCCGGGGAGCTGTTTTTT. Protein sequence: CASSLGLGRAGELFF.